This T cell receptor beta chain was observed in a study of T-cell reconstitution after alpha-beta-depleted transplantation in children. V was pared by 5 bases and J by 3 bases, with 3 bases of the junction left unmatched. The CDR3 runs to 14 residues. Germline V gene sequence: CDR1 SGHTA, CDR2 FQGNSA. This clonotype was detected a few times. Molecular barcoding with unique molecular identifiers was used for the TCRbeta library. TCRdb analysed the PCR reads with MiXCR anew, one entry per CDR3 protein. There are around 680,000 distinct CDR3 sequences in the sample; 16% occur only once, and about 1.1% lies in the top ten.

The specimen comprised PBMCs from the stem cell graft donor, sampled from the stem cell graft. The rearrangement links TRBV7-2 to TRBJ1-4, with 7 bases identical to TRBD1. This clonotype was obtained from a human donor who donated a stem cell graft to a child with acute myeloid leukemia. The CDR3 sequence is CASSPGQPNEKLFF. DNA for the CDR3: TGTGCCAGCAGCCCGGGACAGCCTAATGAAAAACTGTTTTTT.